These T cell receptor beta chains were read from a single sample in a study of cytomegalovirus exposure and HLA in healthy donors. This table comes from immunoSEQ multiplex PCR, and its TCRdb copy is limited to in-frame clones, with some not included. This table holds about 160,000 clones, roughly nine tenths found once. Sample: PBMCs. These receptors all stem from a woman aged 30 to 39 in good health and CMV-seronegative. The CDR3 runs from the conserved cysteine through the conserved F or W. D genes are given only for firm matches. The size of a clone is reported for some rows only, either as once, few or many, or as a class for expanded clones.

j_gene: TRBJ2-7; abundance: -; v_gene: TRBV27; d_gene: -; CDR3nt: TGTGCCAGCAGTTTAATAGGGGCGGGATACGAGCAGTACTTC; CDR3aa: CASSLIGAGYEQYF
j_gene: TRBJ1-2; abundance: -; v_gene: TRBV7-8; d_gene: -; CDR3nt: TGTGCCAGCAGCCGGCGGGACTATGGCTACACCTTC; CDR3aa: CASSRRDYGYTF
j_gene: TRBJ2-5; abundance: -; v_gene: TRBV5-1; d_gene: TRBD2; CDR3nt: TGCGCCAGCACCCATCGGGGGGGGGCCAGCCAAGAGACCCAGTACTTC; CDR3aa: CASTHRGGASQETQYF
j_gene: TRBJ2-5; abundance: -; v_gene: TRBV25-1; d_gene: TRBD2; CDR3nt: TGTGCCAGCAGTGAAGGACTAGCGGGGACCCAAGAGACCCAGTACTTC; CDR3aa: CASSEGLAGTQETQYF
j_gene: TRBJ1-2; abundance: -; v_gene: TRBV28; d_gene: TRBD1; CDR3nt: TGTGCCAGCAGTTTAGGGTTAGGGGGCCAAGGCAACTATGGCTACACCTTC; CDR3aa: CASSLGLGGQGNYGYTF
j_gene: TRBJ1-1; abundance: -; v_gene: TRBV18; d_gene: -; CDR3nt: TGTGCCAGCTCACCGGGGGAGGGTTTGAACACTGAAGCTTTCTTT; CDR3aa: CASSPGEGLNTEAFF
j_gene: TRBJ1-6; abundance: -; v_gene: TRBV29-1; d_gene: TRBD1; CDR3nt: TGCAGCTCAACCGGACAGGGTTCCTATAATTCACCCCTCCACTTT; CDR3aa: CSSTGQGSYNSPLHF
j_gene: TRBJ2-7; abundance: -; v_gene: TRBV27; d_gene: -; CDR3nt: TGTGCCAGCAGTTTTGACGGGGGTACTCCCTTATACGAGCAGTACTTC; CDR3aa: CASSFDGGTPLYEQYF
j_gene: TRBJ1-3; abundance: once; v_gene: TRBV18; d_gene: -; CDR3nt: TGTGCCAGCTCACCAGTCCAGGGTGACTCTGGAAACACCATATATTTT; CDR3aa: CASSPVQGDSGNTIYF
j_gene: TRBJ2-1; abundance: -; v_gene: TRBV19; d_gene: TRBD1; CDR3nt: TGTGCCAGTTGTTTGGGACAGGGGGCTAAGGGTGAGCAGTTCTTC; CDR3aa: CASCLGQGAKGEQFF
j_gene: TRBJ1-4; abundance: -; v_gene: TRBV7-2; d_gene: TRBD1; CDR3nt: TGTGCCAGCACCTCCGGCGGGACAGGGGATGAAAAACTGTTTTTT; CDR3aa: CASTSGGTGDEKLFF
j_gene: TRBJ1-1; abundance: -; v_gene: TRBV5-6; d_gene: -; CDR3nt: TGTGCCAGCAGCTGGACAGAGAACACTGAAGCTTTCTTT; CDR3aa: CASSWTENTEAFF
j_gene: TRBJ2-1; abundance: -; v_gene: TRBV29-1; d_gene: -; CDR3nt: TGCAGCGTTCCGTCGGGGATTGAGCAGTTCTTC; CDR3aa: CSVPSGIEQFF
j_gene: TRBJ1-2; abundance: -; v_gene: TRBV7-2; d_gene: -; CDR3nt: TGTGCCAGCAGCTTAGCCACAGCATTCAGACGGGCAGGAGGCTATGGCTACACCTTC; CDR3aa: CASSLATAFRRAGGYGYTF
j_gene: TRBJ2-5; abundance: -; v_gene: TRBV4-1; d_gene: TRBD2; CDR3nt: TGCGCCACCCGGGGGGAGGGCCCTCGGGAGACCCAGTACTTC; CDR3aa: CATRGEGPRETQYF
j_gene: TRBJ1-2; abundance: -; v_gene: TRBV7-9; d_gene: TRBD1; CDR3nt: TGTGCCAGCAGCCGACCTAGGGACAGGGACAACTATGGCTACACCTTC; CDR3aa: CASSRPRDRDNYGYTF
j_gene: TRBJ2-2; abundance: once; v_gene: TRBV15; d_gene: TRBD2; CDR3nt: TGTGCCACCAGCCGGACTAGCGGCTCGAACACCGGGGAGCTGTTTTTT; CDR3aa: CATSRTSGSNTGELFF
j_gene: TRBJ2-7; abundance: -; v_gene: TRBV5-4; d_gene: TRBD2; CDR3nt: TGTGCCAGCAGCTTGGGAGGTAGCGGGAGTAGGTACGAGCAGTACTTC; CDR3aa: CASSLGGSGSRYEQYF
j_gene: TRBJ2-3; abundance: -; v_gene: TRBV7-9; d_gene: TRBD2; CDR3nt: TGTGCCAGCAGCCCATGGGCGGGGGGCGCGGGCACAGATACGCAGTATTTT; CDR3aa: CASSPWAGGAGTDTQYF
j_gene: TRBJ1-2; abundance: -; v_gene: TRBV29-1; d_gene: TRBD1; CDR3nt: TGCAGCGTAACCGGGACAGAGTCTAACTATGGCTACACCTTC; CDR3aa: CSVTGTESNYGYTF
j_gene: TRBJ1-2; abundance: -; v_gene: TRBV7-3; d_gene: -; CDR3nt: TGTGCCAGCAGCTTACCGGGGAACTATGGCTACACCTTC; CDR3aa: CASSLPGNYGYTF
j_gene: TRBJ1-2; abundance: -; v_gene: TRBV6-1; d_gene: -; CDR3nt: TGTGCCAGCAGTGAAGGGCCAGGTCCCTATGGCTACACCTTC; CDR3aa: CASSEGPGPYGYTF
j_gene: TRBJ1-3; abundance: -; v_gene: TRBV18; d_gene: TRBD1; CDR3nt: TGTGCCAGCTCACCACGGGGACAGCTAATCTCTGGAAACACCATATATTTT; CDR3aa: CASSPRGQLISGNTIYF
j_gene: TRBJ2-5; abundance: once; v_gene: TRBV18; d_gene: -; CDR3nt: TGTGCCAGCTCACACCTGGACAGTTCTTCTATCCGGGAGACCCAGTACTTC; CDR3aa: CASSHLDSSSIRETQYF
j_gene: TRBJ2-2; abundance: -; v_gene: TRBV29-1; d_gene: TRBD1; CDR3nt: TGCAGCGTTAGGACAGGGGGCTTTGGGGAGCTGTTTTTT; CDR3aa: CSVRTGGFGELFF
j_gene: TRBJ1-2; abundance: -; v_gene: TRBV18; d_gene: -; CDR3nt: TGTGCCAGCTCACCAGGGCAGGGCAAGGATGGCTACACCTTC; CDR3aa: CASSPGQGKDGYTF
j_gene: TRBJ1-2; abundance: -; v_gene: TRBV10-2; d_gene: -; CDR3nt: TGCGCCAGCAGTGACTCCGACGGGTATGGCTACACCTTC; CDR3aa: CASSDSDGYGYTF
j_gene: TRBJ2-5; abundance: -; v_gene: TRBV29-1; d_gene: -; CDR3nt: TGCAGCGTTGCCCGGCAGGTGGCGACCCAGTACTTC; CDR3aa: CSVARQVATQYF
j_gene: TRBJ1-5; abundance: -; v_gene: TRBV28; d_gene: -; CDR3nt: TGTGCCAGCGATACAGGGTTTTGGAATCAGCCCCAGCATTTT; CDR3aa: CASDTGFWNQPQHF
j_gene: TRBJ1-2; abundance: -; v_gene: TRBV7-6; d_gene: -; CDR3nt: TGTGCCAGCAGCTATACGGATGGCTACACCTTC; CDR3aa: CASSYTDGYTF
j_gene: TRBJ2-5; abundance: -; v_gene: TRBV15; d_gene: -; CDR3nt: TGTGCCACCAGCAGAGCCGGGAGCCAAGAGACCCAGTACTTC; CDR3aa: CATSRAGSQETQYF
j_gene: TRBJ2-1; abundance: -; v_gene: TRBV28; d_gene: TRBD1; CDR3nt: TGTGCCAGCAGTGGACAGGGGCGGAATGAGCAGTTCTTC; CDR3aa: CASSGQGRNEQFF
j_gene: TRBJ2-2; abundance: -; v_gene: TRBV2; d_gene: -; CDR3nt: TGTGCCAGCAGCCTTATCGGGGAGCTGTTTTTT; CDR3aa: CASSLIGELFF
j_gene: TRBJ2-1; abundance: -; v_gene: TRBV14; d_gene: TRBD2; CDR3nt: TGTGCCAGCAGCCAAGGAAGGGGACTAGGCCCTTTCCTAATGGTGCAGTTCTTC; CDR3aa: CASSQGRGLGPFLMVQFF
j_gene: TRBJ2-5; abundance: -; v_gene: TRBV6-4; d_gene: -; CDR3nt: TGTGCCAGCAGCGCTGAGCAGACCCAGTACTTC; CDR3aa: CASSAEQTQYF
j_gene: TRBJ1-1; abundance: -; v_gene: TRBV10-3; d_gene: -; CDR3nt: TGTGCCATCAGGGAGACAGCTAACACTGAAGCTTTCTTT; CDR3aa: CAIRETANTEAFF
j_gene: TRBJ1-4; abundance: -; v_gene: TRBV19; d_gene: -; CDR3nt: TGTGCCAGTAGCCCCGGGGTCGCGCCTGAAAAACTGTTTTTT; CDR3aa: CASSPGVAPEKLFF
j_gene: TRBJ1-2; abundance: -; v_gene: TRBV9; d_gene: -; CDR3nt: TGTGCCAGCAGCGTAGGAGGGGGTGACTATGGCTACACCTTC; CDR3aa: CASSVGGGDYGYTF
j_gene: TRBJ2-7; abundance: -; v_gene: TRBV5-6; d_gene: -; CDR3nt: TGTGCCAGCAGCTTGTTTGGTAGTCCATACGAGCAGTACTTC; CDR3aa: CASSLFGSPYEQYF
j_gene: TRBJ2-7; abundance: -; v_gene: TRBV10-1; d_gene: -; CDR3nt: TGCGCCAGCAGTGAGGGACAGAGCTCCTACGAGCAGTACTTC; CDR3aa: CASSEGQSSYEQYF
j_gene: TRBJ2-2; abundance: -; v_gene: TRBV6-6; d_gene: TRBD1; CDR3nt: TGTGCCACCGGGACAGGGAACACCGGGGAGCTGTTTTTT; CDR3aa: CATGTGNTGELFF
j_gene: TRBJ1-2; abundance: -; v_gene: TRBV4-3; d_gene: -; CDR3nt: TGCGCCAGCAGCCAAGATTGGAGGACAGAAAACTATGGCTACACCTTC; CDR3aa: CASSQDWRTENYGYTF
j_gene: TRBJ1-2; abundance: -; v_gene: TRBV7-6; d_gene: -; CDR3nt: TGTGCCAGCAGCTTAGATCCCAGTTTCAATGGCTACACCTTC; CDR3aa: CASSLDPSFNGYTF
j_gene: TRBJ1-1; abundance: -; v_gene: TRBV4-1; d_gene: -; CDR3nt: TGCGCCAGCAGCCCGAGGCCAGGGATGAACACTGAAGCTTTCTTT; CDR3aa: CASSPRPGMNTEAFF
j_gene: TRBJ2-7; abundance: -; v_gene: TRBV4-3; d_gene: -; CDR3nt: TGCGCCAGCAGCCACCAACAGGGCTACGAGCAGTACTTC; CDR3aa: CASSHQQGYEQYF
j_gene: TRBJ1-2; abundance: few; v_gene: TRBV27; d_gene: -; CDR3nt: TGTGCCACCGCGGGGACCGAGAACTATGGCTACACCTTC; CDR3aa: CATAGTENYGYTF
j_gene: TRBJ2-1; abundance: -; v_gene: TRBV27; d_gene: -; CDR3nt: TGTGCCAGCAGTTTGACGGGGAAAGGAGGTAATGTCGAGCAGTTCTTC; CDR3aa: CASSLTGKGGNVEQFF
j_gene: TRBJ2-3; abundance: -; v_gene: TRBV19; d_gene: -; CDR3nt: TGTGCCAGTAGCCCTGGACAGAGTACCACAGATACGCAGTATTTT; CDR3aa: CASSPGQSTTDTQYF
j_gene: TRBJ1-1; abundance: -; v_gene: TRBV19; d_gene: -; CDR3nt: TGTGCCAGTAGTCTACTGATGAACACTGAAGCTTTCTTT; CDR3aa: CASSLLMNTEAFF
j_gene: TRBJ2-6; abundance: -; v_gene: TRBV19; d_gene: TRBD1; CDR3nt: TGTGCCAGTACCGGGACAGGCACCTCTGGGGCCAACGTCCTGACTTTC; CDR3aa: CASTGTGTSGANVLTF
j_gene: TRBJ2-2; abundance: -; v_gene: TRBV4-1; d_gene: TRBD1; CDR3nt: TGCGCCAGCAGCCAAGATCAGGGGGCGGCCGGGGAGCTGTTTTTT; CDR3aa: CASSQDQGAAGELFF
j_gene: TRBJ2-2; abundance: -; v_gene: TRBV6-6; d_gene: -; CDR3nt: TGTGCCAGCATTGGTCGGGGGACGAACACCGGGGAGCTGTTTTTT; CDR3aa: CASIGRGTNTGELFF
j_gene: TRBJ2-3; abundance: -; v_gene: TRBV11-3; d_gene: TRBD1; CDR3nt: TGTGCCAGCAGCTTGGGACAGGGACTCACAGATACGCAGTATTTT; CDR3aa: CASSLGQGLTDTQYF
j_gene: TRBJ2-1; abundance: -; v_gene: TRBV27; d_gene: TRBD1; CDR3nt: TGTGCCAGCAGTTTATCGGGGACAGAAAATGAGCAGTTCTTC; CDR3aa: CASSLSGTENEQFF
j_gene: TRBJ1-2; abundance: -; v_gene: TRBV6-5; d_gene: TRBD1; CDR3nt: TGTGCCAGCAGTCTCCGGACAGGCAACTATGGCTACACCTTC; CDR3aa: CASSLRTGNYGYTF
j_gene: TRBJ1-6; abundance: -; v_gene: TRBV2; d_gene: TRBD1; CDR3nt: TGTGCCAGCGGGAAGGGACAGGGTTTTAATTCACCCCTCCACTTT; CDR3aa: CASGKGQGFNSPLHF
j_gene: TRBJ1-3; abundance: -; v_gene: TRBV7-8; d_gene: TRBD1; CDR3nt: TGTGCCAGCAGCGTGACAGGGCCAGGAAACACCATATATTTT; CDR3aa: CASSVTGPGNTIYF